A single sample gave rise to the 27 T cell receptor beta chains below, sequenced in a study of memory CD4+ T cells and cytomegalovirus serostatus. The data were produced by immunoSEQ multiplex PCR, yet TCRdb's version contains in-frame clones alone and is incomplete. The sample consists of just under 95,000 clones, 80% of them appearing once. The sort gate was single viable CD3+CD4+CD8-CD45RO+ cells for memory CD4+ T cells. The specimen sequenced was memory CD4+ T cells from blood. The receptors come from an adult in good health and CMV-seropositive.

The rearrangement joins TRBV5-5 to TRBJ2-7; 7 bases map to TRBD1. The CDR3 is 16 amino acids. Germline CDR1 and CDR2: SGHKS and YYEKEE (reference sequence). With V trimmed by 0 bases and J by 0 bases, 6 bases remained unmatched. The CDR3 DNA sequence: TGTGCCAGCAGCTTGGCGGGGACAGCGATCTCCTACGAGCAGTACTTC. It encodes CASSLAGTAISYEQYF.

In this sample, this clone is medium-sized. J is TRBJ2-7 and V is TRBV4-1; 10 bases are shared with TRBD2. V gave up 0 bases and J gave up 3 bases; unmatched junction bases: 2. Germline V gene sequence: CDR1 MGHRA, CDR2 YSYEKL. The CDR3 runs to 15 residues. CDR3 residues: CASSQDGTSDYEQYF. The CDR3 nucleotides are TGCGCCAGCAGCCAAGATGGGACTAGCGACTACGAGCAGTACTTC.

The CDR3 sequence is CASSKERGGWRMNEQFF. The CDR3 region has the DNA TGTGCCAGCAGCAAAGAAAGGGGAGGATGGCGAATGAATGAGCAGTTCTTC. The chain couples TRBV21-1 to TRBJ2-1; the D call of TRBD2 is as the table states it, not checked on the DNA. TRBV21-1 is classified as a pseudogene. The CDR3 is 17 amino acids.

V gene TRBV10-3 combines with J gene TRBJ2-1; D is uncertain. V lost 4 bases, J lost 10 bases, and 17 bases lay in between. The germline V gene encodes CDR1 ENHRY and CDR2 SYGVKD. This CDR3 has 14 amino acids. CDR3 region: CAISGRTTVVEQFF. The CDR3 DNA is TGTGCCATCAGTGGAAGGACCACGGTAGTGGAGCAGTTCTTC.

The genes are TRBV9 and TRBJ1-5, with 9 bases identical to TRBD1. With 3 bases clipped from V and 4 bases from J, the junction kept 5 bases outside the gene matches. The germline CDR1 and CDR2 sequences are SGDLS and YYNGEE. This CDR3 contains 15 residues. Written as DNA, the CDR3 is TGTGCCAGCAGCGCGGACGGGACAGGGAATCAGCCCCAGCATTTT. Amino acids: CASSADGTGNQPQHF.

V is TRBV2 and J is TRBJ2-1; D gene uncertain. Trimming shortened V by 6 bases and J by 5 bases, and 11 bases separated the two germline ends. The CDR3 has 13 residues. Germline CDR1 and CDR2: SNHLY and FYNNEI. The CDR3 loop reads CASREQEHNEQFF. In nucleotides, the CDR3 is TGTGCCAGCAGGGAACAAGAACACAATGAGCAGTTCTTC.

This chain joins TRBV7-2 and TRBJ2-7, with 10 bases identical to TRBD2. The CDR3 runs to 16 residues. After removal of 0 bases from V and 2 bases from J, the junction contained 4 bases not matched to a gene. Germline V lookup: CDR1 SGHTA, CDR2 FQGNSA. In DNA form, the CDR3 reads TGTGCCAGCAGCTTAGCCCCGCTAGCGGGAGCCTACGAGCAGTACTTC. Translating gives CASSLAPLAGAYEQYF.

As regards this clone: This specimen includes other DNA sequences encoding the same CDR3. The chain links TRBV2 to TRBJ1-5, with 7 bases aligning to TRBD1. V lost 1 base to trimming and J lost 4 bases; unmatched junction nucleotides: 4. CDR1 and CDR2 (germline): SNHLY, FYNNEI. The CDR3 has 15 residues. The CDR3 sequence: CASSEEVTGNQPQHF. In DNA, the CDR3 is TGTGCCAGCAGTGAAGAAGTGACAGGGAATCAGCCCCAGCATTTT.

This chain uses TRBV5-1 with TRBJ2-7, with TRBD2 as a possible D gene (5 bases). The CDR3 sequence is 14 residues long. Germline assignment: CDR1 SGHRS and CDR2 YFSETQ. Between the trimmed V and J ends, which lost 0 bases and 2 bases, there was a span of 9 bases. Here the CDR3 reads CASSLESGPYEQYF. The CDR3, as DNA: TGCGCCAGCAGCTTGGAAAGCGGTCCCTACGAGCAGTACTTC.

The chain recombines TRBV7-2 with TRBJ1-1, with D uncertain. With 1 base removed from V and 4 bases from J, the gap between germline ends came to 10 bases. This CDR3 has 14 amino acids. Germline loops: CDR1 SGHTA, CDR2 FQGNSA. The CDR3 DNA sequence: TGTGCCAGCAGCTTAGATGGGGTTGCCACTGAAGCTTTCTTT. Its translation is CASSLDGVATEAFF.

The chain recombines TRBV18 with TRBJ2-3; D is ambiguous. This CDR3 has 14 residues. Germline-derived CDR1 and CDR2 are KGHSH and LQKENI. The V end lost 1 base, the J end lost 0 bases, and 5 bases lay between the germline ends. The chain's CDR3 is CASSPQASTDTQYF. The CDR3 DNA reads as TGTGCCAGCTCACCACAGGCAAGCACAGATACGCAGTATTTT.

This chain links TRBV18 with TRBJ2-1; a possible D gene is TRBD1 (5 bases). Trimming pared 1 base from V and 4 bases from J, leaving 8 bases between. The CDR3 loop spans 14 amino acids. Germline CDR1 reads KGHSH; CDR2 reads LQKENI. For the CDR3, the DNA is TGTGCCAGCTCACCACAGGGGCGGTACAATGAGCAGTTCTTC. Protein sequence: CASSPQGRYNEQFF. Full variable domain (missing parts from reference TRBV18 and TRBJ2-1): NAGVMQNPRHLVRRRGQEARLRCSPMKGHSHVYWYRQLPEEGLKFMVYLQKENIIDESGMPKERFSAEFPKEGPSILRIQQVVRGDSAAYFCASSPQGRYNEQFFGPGTRLTVL.

This clone has just a few counts. This chain uses TRBV2 with TRBJ1-2; D not resolved. CDR1 is SNHLY, CDR2 FYNNEI, per germline. The V end lost 7 bases, the J end lost 0 bases, and 6 bases lay between the germline ends. The CDR3 length is 12 residues. This CDR3 is CASNPANYGYTF. The CDR3 nucleotides read TGTGCCAGCAACCCCGCTAACTATGGCTACACCTTC.

This chain joins TRBV5-1 and TRBJ2-5, with TRBD2 identical over 7 bases. This CDR3 contains 16 residues. Per the germline V gene, CDR1 is SGHRS and CDR2 is YFSETQ. Unmatched junction bases numbered 15, after V lost 4 bases and J lost 6 bases. CDR3 residues: CASSQTRSGRAQTQYF. The CDR3 DNA is TGCGCCAGCAGCCAGACTCGGTCTGGGAGGGCTCAGACCCAGTACTTC.

The chain recombines TRBV5-6 with TRBJ2-5; D gene uncertain. Germline lookup yields CDR1 SGHDT and CDR2 YYEEEE. The CDR3 spans 15 residues. Trimming cost V 0 bases and J 2 bases, with 11 bases left between them. The DNA for the CDR3 is TGTGCCAGCAGCTTGGTGGATCGGTTACAAGAGACCCAGTACTTC. Translating it yields CASSLVDRLQETQYF. Complete variable domain (other parts from reference TRBV5-6 and TRBJ2-5): DAGVTQSPTHLIKTRGQQVTLRCSPKSGHDTVSWYQQALGQGPQFIFQYYEEEERQRGNFPDRFSGHQFPNYSSELNVNALLLGDSALYLCASSLVDRLQETQYFGPGTRLLVL.

The chain has TRBV28 and TRBJ2-2, with 8 nucleotides matching TRBD1. V lost 8 bases and J lost 5; bases outside the gene matches: 10. Per germline, CDR1 MDHEN and CDR2 SYDVKM. This CDR3 is 15 amino acids long. The CDR3 DNA reads as TGTGCCAGCTCCCGTGGACAGGGAGGTACCGGGGAGCTGTTTTTT. This translates into CASSRGQGGTGELFF. Full variable domain (missing parts from reference TRBV28 and TRBJ2-2): DVKVTQSSRYLVKRTGEKVFLECVQDMDHENMFWYRQDPGLGLRLIYFSYDVKMKEKGDIPEGYSVSREKKERFSLILESASTNQTSMYLCASSRGQGGTGELFFGEGSRLTVL.

The chain has TRBV19 and TRBJ1-1; D may be TRBD1 (5 bases). CDR1 and CDR2 from the germline V gene are LNHDA and SQIVND (reference sequence). The CDR3 runs to 15 residues. V lost 3 bases to trimming and J lost 5 bases, with 16 bases between them. CDR3 sequence: CASSIGTGTKTEAFF. In nucleotides, the CDR3 is TGTGCCAGTAGTATCGGAACCGGGACGAAAACTGAAGCTTTCTTT.

The CDR3 is CSVEDREGEKLFF. The CDR3 nucleotides read TGCAGCGTTGAGGACAGGGAGGGTGAAAAACTGTTTTTT. This chain uses TRBV29-1 with TRBJ1-4; TRBD1 aligns across 8 bases. Germline CDR1 SQVTM, CDR2 ANQGSEA. This CDR3 spans 13 amino acids. Trimming at V came to 3 bases and at J to 7 bases, leaving 4 bases not matched to a gene. Full variable domain (remainder filled in from reference TRBV29-1 and TRBJ1-4): SAVISQKPSRDICQRGTSLTIQCQVDSQVTMMFWYRQQPGQSLTLIATANQGSEATYESGFVIDKFPISRPNLTFSTLTVSNMSPEDSSIYLCSVEDREGEKLFFGSGTQLSVL.

The rearrangement uses TRBV5-4 and TRBJ1-1; D perhaps matches TRBD1 (5 bases). The V end lost 4 bases, the J end lost 7 bases, and 17 bases lay between the germline ends. The CDR3 totals 14 residues. Germline CDR1 reads SGHNT; CDR2 reads YYREEE (reference sequence). CDR3 sequence: CASSPKDGDGEAFF. Here the CDR3 DNA reads TGTGCCAGCAGCCCGAAGGACGGGGACGGTGAAGCTTTCTTT.

This chain joins TRBV7-8 and TRBJ2-1; 12 nucleotides agree with TRBD2. The CDR3 length is 18 residues. CDR1 is SGHVS and CDR2 is FQNEAQ in the germline V gene. Trimming cost V 2 bases and J 9 bases; bases outside gene matches: 14. The CDR3 protein is CASSLPLRLAGVYGEQFF. The CDR3 DNA reads as TGTGCCAGCAGCTTACCGCTTCGACTAGCGGGAGTGTATGGTGAGCAGTTCTTC.

The gene calls are TRBV30 and TRBJ2-1; 10 bases fit TRBD2. The CDR3 extends over 16 amino acids. In germline, CDR1 is GTSNPN, CDR2 SVGIG (reference sequence). J was trimmed by 7 bases and V by 2 bases; bases with no gene match: 11. CDR3 sequence: CAWSRKTSGLLNEQFF. CDR3 coding DNA: TGTGCCTGGAGTCGAAAGACTAGCGGGCTACTGAATGAGCAGTTCTTC.

V usage is TRBV6-6 and J usage is TRBJ1-6; D perhaps matches TRBD1 (6 bases). The CDR3 is 16 residues long. Germline-derived CDR1 and CDR2 are MNHNY and SVGAGI (reference sequence). Trimming stripped 6 bases from V and 0 bases from J, with 12 bases between. The CDR3 region is CASSKDSSSYNSPLHF. For the CDR3, the DNA is TGTGCCAGCAGCAAGGACAGTAGCTCCTATAATTCACCCCTCCACTTT.

The V gene is TRBV29-1, the J gene TRBJ2-1; TRBD2 matches 9 bases. Per germline, CDR1 SQVTM and CDR2 ANQGSEA. V trimming: 7 bases; J trimming: 7 bases; junction bases outside the gene matches: 11. This CDR3 region has 14 residues. This chain's CDR3 is CSGRLAVGGNEQFF. The CDR3 coding sequence is TGCAGCGGACGACTAGCGGTGGGGGGGAATGAGCAGTTCTTC.

The genes are TRBV7-9 and TRBJ1-1; maybe TRBD1 (6 bases). CDR3 size: 14 residues. Per the germline V gene, CDR1 is SEHNR and CDR2 is FQNEAQ (reference sequence). V lost 7 bases and J 4 bases, leaving 16 bases between the germline ends. CDR3 loop: CASTRSGGGTEAFF. Here the CDR3 DNA reads TGTGCCAGCACTAGGTCGGGGGGCGGCACTGAAGCTTTCTTT.

This clone was seen just once. The sample contains more than one DNA sequence encoding this CDR3. V usage is TRBV28 and J usage is TRBJ1-1; unclear D gene. V gave up 2 bases and J gave up 5 bases, with 3 bases separating them. The CDR3 has 11 residues. Per germline, CDR1 MDHEN and CDR2 SYDVKM. CDR3 region: CASSLGTEAFF. The CDR3 coding sequence is TGTGCCAGCAGTTTAGGGACTGAAGCTTTCTTT.

The genes are TRBV7-2 and TRBJ1-2; D gene unclear. The CDR3 has 14 residues. Trimming left V 5 bases short and J 5 bases short, with 15 bases between. From germline, CDR1 is SGHTA and CDR2 FQGNSA. CDR3 in DNA: TGTGCCAGCAGCACCCGTGGTCCCGAGTATGGCTACACCTTC. It encodes CASSTRGPEYGYTF.

CDR3 loop: CASSPDRGAYGYTF. CDR3 nucleotide sequence: TGTGCCAGCAGTCCCGACAGGGGGGCTTACGGCTACACCTTC. This rearrangement joins TRBV6-5 to TRBJ1-2, with 9 bases lining up with TRBD1. V was clipped by 5 bases and J by 8 bases; unmatched bases: 9. Germline loops: CDR1 MNHEY, CDR2 SVGAGI. The CDR3 consists of 14 residues.